The 28 T cell receptor beta chains in this list originate from one sample, sequenced in a study of early T cells in non-severe SARS-CoV-2 infection. TCRdb re-analysed the 5' RACE reads in MiXCR, keeping a single row per CDR3 protein. Of some 77,000 distinct CDR3 sequences in the sample, 8.5% to 10% were seen once. Sequences were obtained from whole blood. The receptors shown here come from an adult who was a healthcare worker with PCR-confirmed SARS-CoV-2 infection or an uninfected control (not recorded which).

This clonotype came up a few times. This rearrangement joins TRBV3-1 to TRBJ2-1; 9 bases are a match to TRBD2. This CDR3 has 16 residues. V gave up 0 bases and J gave up 8 bases; unmatched junction bases: 8. Germline V gene sequence: CDR1 LGHDT, CDR2 YNNKEL (reference sequence). The CDR3 sequence is CASSQDGSGRSDEQFF. In DNA, the CDR3 is TGTGCCAGCAGCCAAGATGGAAGCGGGAGGAGCGATGAGCAGTTCTTC.

This chain connects TRBV6-5 to TRBJ2-1, with D possibly TRBD2 on 5 matching bases. The CDR3 is 15 amino acids. CDR1 MNHEY and CDR2 SVGAGI come from the germline V gene. V lost 5 bases and J lost 8, with 19 bases in between. This chain's CDR3 is CASSLGRVMQDEQFF. The CDR3 DNA reads TGTGCCAGCAGTCTCGGGCGGGTAATGCAGGATGAGCAGTTCTTC.

This clonotype was picked up many times. The chain is built from TRBV18 and TRBJ2-3, with 9 bases lining up with TRBD2. This CDR3 is built from 17 residues. The V segment lost 0 bases and the J segment 3 bases; nucleotides outside the gene matches: 7. Germline assignment: CDR1 KGHSH and CDR2 LQKENI. The CDR3 DNA reads TGTGCCAGCTCACCACCGAGACTAGCGGTACGAACAGATACGCAGTATTTT. Protein sequence: CASSPPRLAVRTDTQYF.

This clonotype was recorded many times. The rearrangement links TRBV3-1 to TRBJ2-5, with D uncertain. The CDR3 is made up of 14 amino acids. Germline loops: CDR1 LGHDT, CDR2 YNNKEL (reference sequence). The V end lost 4 bases, the J end lost 7 bases, and 16 bases lay between the germline ends. The CDR3 protein is CASSPAAGVGTQYF. Here the CDR3 DNA reads TGTGCCAGCAGCCCCGCGGCTGGGGTAGGGACCCAGTACTTC.

At least ten counts were recorded for this clonotype. The chain links TRBV12-5 to TRBJ1-1; D not resolved. The germline gives CDR1 LGHNT, CDR2 FRNRAP. The CDR3 loop spans 12 amino acids. V dropped 1 base and J dropped 7 bases, with 7 bases sitting between them. The CDR3 DNA reads TGTGCTAGTGGTTTGGGGACTTTTGAAGCTTTCTTT. Encoded protein: CASGLGTFEAFF. Together with reference TRBV12-5 and TRBJ1-1, the CDR3 gives the full variable domain: DARVTQTPRHKVTEMGQEVTMRCQPILGHNTVFWYRQTMMQGLELLAYFRNRAPLDDSGMPKDRFSAEMPDATLATLKIQPSEPRDSAVYFCASGLGTFEAFFGQGTRLTVV.

At least ten counts were recorded for this clonotype. The V and J genes are TRBV3-1 and TRBJ1-5; D remains unclear. The V end was cut by 4 bases, the J end by 9 bases, with 13 bases between. This CDR3 has 13 amino acids. Germline V CDR1 and CDR2: LGHDT, YNNKEL (reference sequence). The CDR3 region is CASSPDLQSPQHF. The CDR3 DNA reads TGTGCCAGCAGCCCTGACCTTCAATCGCCCCAGCATTTT.

The V and J genes are TRBV3-1 and TRBJ2-5; tentatively, D is TRBD1 (5 bases). The germline CDR1 and CDR2 sequences are LGHDT and YNNKEL (reference sequence). CDR3 size: 14 residues. V was shortened by 4 bases and J by 4 bases, with 13 bases between the two germline ends. This CDR3 is CASSPLTQGETQYF. In nucleotides, the CDR3 is TGTGCCAGCAGCCCCCTAACCCAGGGAGAGACCCAGTACTTC.

This clonotype has more than one count but fewer than ten. The chain uses TRBV7-2 and TRBJ1-2, with D possibly matching TRBD1 (5 bases). The germline V gene has CDR1 SGHTA and CDR2 FQGNSA. The V end was cut by 5 bases, the J end by 5 bases, with 18 bases between. There are 15 residues in the CDR3. The CDR3 DNA sequence: TGTGCCAGCAGCCAAAGAGCAGGGAGAGAATATGGCTACACCTTC. Encoded protein: CASSQRAGREYGYTF. Variable domain in full (rest from reference TRBV7-2 and TRBJ1-2): GAGVSQSPSNKVTEKGKDVELRCDPISGHTALYWYRQSLGQGLEFLIYFQGNSAPDKSGLPSDRFSAERTGGSVSTLTIQRTQQEDSAVYLCASSQRAGREYGYTFGSGTRLTVV.

The sample holds a few counts of this clonotype. The rearrangement joins TRBV7-2 to TRBJ1-3, with D maybe TRBD1 (6 bases). Per the germline V gene, CDR1 is SGHTA and CDR2 is FQGNSA. The CDR3 sequence is 15 residues long. V lost 5 bases, J lost 2 bases, and 13 bases lay in between. As DNA, the CDR3 is TGTGCCAGCAGCCCCCGGACAGCTACTGGAAACACCATATATTTT. It encodes CASSPRTATGNTIYF.

This clonotype has a handful of counts. The chain carries TRBV24-1 and TRBJ2-1; TRBD2 is a possible D gene (7 bases). The germline gives CDR1 KGHDR, CDR2 SFDVKD. The germline V and J ends were trimmed by 1 base and 7 bases, with 19 bases remaining between them. This CDR3 has 17 residues. In DNA, the CDR3 is TGTGCCACCAGTGATTTCGGGCGAAAGGAGGGGGGGAATGAGCAGTTCTTC. Its protein product is CATSDFGRKEGGNEQFF.

J is TRBJ2-5 and V is TRBV20-1, with 9 bases matching TRBD2. The CDR3 contains 14 residues. J was trimmed by 7 bases and V by 6 bases; bases with no gene match: 12. From germline, CDR1 is DFQATT and CDR2 SNEGSKA (reference sequence). The CDR3 DNA follows: TGCAGTGCGGGCGTAGCGGGGGCCCAGGGGACCCAGTACTTC. It codes for CSAGVAGAQGTQYF.

This clonotype came up many times. This chain uses TRBV20-1 with TRBJ2-7; a weak D match, TRBD2 (6 bases). V lost 1 base to trimming and J lost 3 bases, with 10 bases between them. CDR1 is DFQATT, CDR2 SNEGSKA, per germline (reference sequence). There are 13 residues in the CDR3. DNA of the CDR3: TGCAGTGCTAGAGGCCGGAGGGACTACGAGCAGTACTTC. Protein: CSARGRRDYEQYF.

This clonotype was counted a few times. This clone may be a read error of a much larger clone one base away. The chain is built from TRBV6-1 and TRBJ2-6; no clear D. The CDR3 extends over 16 amino acids. Germline CDR1 reads MNHNS; CDR2 reads SASEGT. CDR3 protein: CACSVLGITGANVLTF. Here the CDR3 DNA reads TGTGCCTGCAGTGTGCTAGGGATCACTGGGGCCAACGTCCTGACTTTC.

This chain connects TRBV15 to TRBJ2-5; D may be TRBD2 (6 bases). Per germline, CDR1 LNHNV and CDR2 YYDKDF (reference sequence). This CDR3 contains 12 residues. Trimming removed 7 bases from V and 4 bases from J, with 10 bases in between. This chain's CDR3 is CATKEGRETQYF. The CDR3 DNA reads as TGTGCCACCAAGGAGGGGCGAGAGACCCAGTACTTC. Complete variable domain (other parts from reference TRBV15 and TRBJ2-5): DAMVIQNPRYQVTQFGKPVTLSCSQTLNHNVMYWYQQKSSQAPKLLFHYYDKDFNNEADTPDNFQSRRPNTSFCFLDIRSPGLGDTAMYLCATKEGRETQYFGPGTRLLVL.

The V call is TRBV24-1, the J call TRBJ2-1, with D maybe TRBD2 (6 bases). The germline gives CDR1 KGHDR, CDR2 SFDVKD. The CDR3 is 13 residues long. The V and J ends lost 7 bases and 9 bases respectively, with 15 bases between them. Written as DNA, the CDR3 is TGTGCCACCAGGGAGGAGTGGGGAGGTGAGCAGTTCTTC. It codes for CATREEWGGEQFF.

This clonotype was seen repeatedly, ten times or more. The rearrangement uses TRBV10-3 and TRBJ2-5; 10 bases line up with TRBD2. J was trimmed by 2 bases and V by 10 bases; bases with no gene match: 10. The CDR3 sequence is 15 residues long. The germline V gene encodes CDR1 ENHRY and CDR2 SYGVKD. CDR3 sequence (DNA): TGTGCCACCTCCCGTTCGGGACTAGCGCAAGAGACCCAGTACTTC. Protein sequence: CATSRSGLAQETQYF.

The chain uses TRBV6-5 and TRBJ2-6; TRBD1 agrees at 9 bases. Looked up from germline, CDR1 is MNHEY and CDR2 is SVGAGI. There are 19 residues in the CDR3. The J segment lost 0 bases and the V segment lost 8 bases, leaving 14 bases of the junction unmatched. The CDR3 reads CASHLSGQGLVSGANVLTF. The CDR3 DNA reads TGTGCCAGCCACCTCTCAGGACAGGGGTTGGTCTCTGGGGCCAACGTCCTGACTTTC.

In its sample, this clonotype was seen a few times. V is TRBV6-5 and J is TRBJ2-1; perhaps TRBD1 as D (6 bases). This CDR3 has 14 residues. Looked up from germline, CDR1 is MNHEY and CDR2 is SVGAGI. V lost 5 bases and J lost 1, with 9 bases in between. The CDR3 DNA is TGTGCCAGCAGTCCAGGACAGTCCTACAATGAGCAGTTCTTC. Translation gives CASSPGQSYNEQFF.

This clonotype was seen ten or more times. CDR3 sequence reads: CASSPRTSGEGDTQYF. The CDR3, as DNA: TGTGCCAGTAGTCCCCGGACTAGCGGGGAGGGAGATACGCAGTATTTT. The chain employs TRBV19 and TRBJ2-3, with 12 positions matching TRBD2. The V segment lost 5 bases and the J segment 5 bases; nucleotides outside the gene matches: 8. The CDR3 is made up of 16 amino acids. Germline V lookup: CDR1 LNHDA, CDR2 SQIVND (reference sequence).

J is TRBJ1-1 and V is TRBV19; no clear D gene. Per the germline V gene, CDR1 is LNHDA and CDR2 is SQIVND (reference sequence). The CDR3 length is 15 residues. The V and J ends lost 7 bases and 1 base respectively, with 16 bases between them. CDR3 nucleotide sequence: TGTGCCAGTAACACCGGCTCAGCAGGGAACACTGAAGCTTTCTTT. It encodes CASNTGSAGNTEAFF.

The gene calls are TRBV5-1 and TRBJ2-2; 8 positions agree with TRBD1. The V segment lost 2 bases and the J segment 4 bases; nucleotides outside the gene matches: 1. This CDR3 spans 14 amino acids. CDR1 and CDR2 from the germline V gene are SGHRS and YFSETQ. The DNA for the CDR3 is TGCGCCAGCAGCTTTACAGGGGGCACCGGGGAGCTGTTTTTT. Its translation: CASSFTGGTGELFF.

This clonotype came up many times. This rearrangement joins TRBV28 to TRBJ2-7, with 7 bases identical to TRBD1. The V gene end was trimmed by 8 bases and the J gene end by 3 bases; junction bases not matched to a gene: 10. Germline V gives CDR1 MDHEN, CDR2 SYDVKM. This CDR3 comprises 14 residues. Written as DNA, the CDR3 is TGTGCCAGCCGTCGAGGGGGCCTTGGCTACGAGCAGTACTTC. It codes for CASRRGGLGYEQYF.

The V call is TRBV28, the J call TRBJ1-2, with TRBD1 matching 9 bases. The germline V gene encodes CDR1 MDHEN and CDR2 SYDVKM. CDR3 length: 12 residues. V shed 6 bases, J shed 8 bases, and the junction held 4 bases outside the gene matches. This chain's CDR3 is CASSGTGKGYTF. As DNA, the CDR3 is TGTGCCAGCAGCGGGACAGGGAAGGGCTACACCTTC.

This clonotype was counted a few times. The V call is TRBV7-2, the J call TRBJ2-1, with a tentative D call TRBD1 (6 bases). With 5 bases removed from V and 8 bases from J, the gap between germline ends came to 25 bases. The CDR3 has 17 residues. CDR1 SGHTA and CDR2 FQGNSA come from the germline V gene. CDR3 nucleotide sequence: TGTGCCAGCAGCCGTCGACCCCAAGCTTACAGGGATGATGAGCAGTTCTTC. Residues: CASSRRPQAYRDDEQFF.

This clonotype was detected many times. J is TRBJ1-5 and V is TRBV28, with TRBD1 matching over 8 bases. The CDR3 is made up of 19 amino acids. The V gene end was trimmed by 3 bases and the J gene end by 1 base; junction bases not matched to a gene: 14. The V gene's germline CDR1 is MDHEN and CDR2 SYDVKM. The CDR3 nucleotides read TGTGCCAGCAGTTTTCCGAGGACAGGGTTAAGTAGGAGCAATCAGCCCCAGCATTTT. As protein: CASSFPRTGLSRSNQPQHF.

A few counts support this clonotype. The chain is built from TRBV4-2 and TRBJ2-1; a weak D match, TRBD1 (5 bases). This CDR3 is built from 16 residues. The V and J ends lost 0 bases and 7 bases respectively, with 16 bases between them. Germline-derived CDR1 and CDR2 are LGHNA and YNFKEQ. As DNA, the CDR3 is TGTGCCAGCAGCCAAGATCGGCTAGGGGCCGGGAATGAGCAGTTCTTC. It specifies CASSQDRLGAGNEQFF.

This clonotype appeared many times. The CDR3 loop is CASSTDQPQHF. The DNA of the CDR3 is TGTGCCAGCAGTACAGATCAGCCCCAGCATTTT. This chain links TRBV28 with TRBJ1-5; D unresolved. The germline V gene encodes CDR1 MDHEN and CDR2 SYDVKM. Trimming took off 5 bases at V and 5 bases at J, with 4 bases between the two ends. There are 11 residues in the CDR3.

The J gene is TRBJ1-5, the V gene TRBV28; D possibly corresponds to TRBD1 (6 bases). Germline CDR1 is MDHEN and CDR2 is SYDVKM. V lost 5 bases and J lost 1, with 9 bases in between. The CDR3 runs 14 residues. This CDR3 reads CASSPTGSNQPQHF. The CDR3, as DNA: TGTGCCAGCAGTCCCACAGGGAGCAATCAGCCCCAGCATTTT.